The T cell receptor beta chain described here comes from a study of OX40 agonist ivuxolimab in advanced cancers. About the research overall: Cancers in dose escalation were hepatocellular, melanoma, renal cell and head and neck.

Germline assignment: CDR1 SGHRS and CDR2 YFSETQ. Trimming took off 1 base at V and 3 bases at J, with 16 bases between the two ends. The CDR3 runs to 17 residues. Clones were sequenced by immunoSEQ multiplex PCR, and TCRdb holds only the in-frame ones, with some missing. The table records tens of thousands of clones, 60% to 85% of them present only once. The chain combines TRBV5-1 with TRBJ2-2; possibly TRBD2 for D (6 bases). This TCR came from an adult with an advanced solid tumor such as melanoma, head and neck, liver or kidney cancer. Sequenced material: CD4+ or CD8+ T cells sorted from blood, taken in a trial of the OX40 agonist ivuxolimab. The CDR3 DNA is TGCGCCAGCAGCTTGAATGCTGTAGGGACTTACACCGGGGAGCTGTTTTTT. This translates into CASSLNAVGTYTGELFF.